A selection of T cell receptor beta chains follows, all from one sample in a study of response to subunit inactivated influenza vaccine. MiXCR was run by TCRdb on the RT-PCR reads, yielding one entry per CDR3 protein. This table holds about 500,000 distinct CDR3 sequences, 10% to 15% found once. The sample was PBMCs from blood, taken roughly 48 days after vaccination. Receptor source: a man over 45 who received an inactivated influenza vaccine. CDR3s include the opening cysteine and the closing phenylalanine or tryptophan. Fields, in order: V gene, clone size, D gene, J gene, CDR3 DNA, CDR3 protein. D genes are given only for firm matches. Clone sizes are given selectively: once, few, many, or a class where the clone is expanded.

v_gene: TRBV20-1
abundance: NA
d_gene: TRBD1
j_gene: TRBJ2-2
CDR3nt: TGCAGTGCCACGGGACAGCGGAACACCGGGGAGCTGTTTTTT
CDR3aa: CSATGQRNTGELFF

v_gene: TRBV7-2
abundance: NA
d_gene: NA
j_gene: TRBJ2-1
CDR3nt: TGTGCCAGCAGCTTAGGTATTAACAGCAATGAGCAGTTCTTC
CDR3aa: CASSLGINSNEQFF

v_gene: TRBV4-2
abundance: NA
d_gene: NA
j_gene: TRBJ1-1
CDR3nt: TGTGCCAGCAGCCAAGATAGGGCAGCGACGAACACTGAAGCTTTCTTT
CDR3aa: CASSQDRAATNTEAFF

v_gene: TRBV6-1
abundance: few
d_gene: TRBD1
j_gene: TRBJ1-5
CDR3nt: TGTGCCAGCAGCCGACAGGGGGGAGCCCAGCCCCAGCATTTT
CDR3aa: CASSRQGGAQPQHF

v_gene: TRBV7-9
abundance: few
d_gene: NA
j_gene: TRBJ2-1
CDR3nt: TGTGCCAGCAGCCCTCACTTTGAGCAGTTCTTC
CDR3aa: CASSPHFEQFF

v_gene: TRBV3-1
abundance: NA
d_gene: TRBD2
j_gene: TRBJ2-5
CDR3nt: TGTGCCAGCAGCCCTCGGGATAGCGGGAGTGGTAAGACCCAGTACTTC
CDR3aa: CASSPRDSGSGKTQYF

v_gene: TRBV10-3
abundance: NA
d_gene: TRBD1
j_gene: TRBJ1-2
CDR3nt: TGTGCCATCAGTGAAGGTCGGGGGACAGGGGAGAACTATGGCTACACCTTC
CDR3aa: CAISEGRGTGENYGYTF

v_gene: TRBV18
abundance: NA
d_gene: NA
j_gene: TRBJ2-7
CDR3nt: TGTGCCAGCTCACCACTCACAGGCACCTACGAGCAGTACTTC
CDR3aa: CASSPLTGTYEQYF

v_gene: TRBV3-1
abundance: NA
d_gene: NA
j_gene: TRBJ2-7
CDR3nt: TGTGCCAGCAGCCAGCGCAGGAGCTCCTACGAGCAGTACTTC
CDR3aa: CASSQRRSSYEQYF

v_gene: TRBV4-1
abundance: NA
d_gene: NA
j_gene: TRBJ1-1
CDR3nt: TGCGCCAGCAGCCAAGAAGGGCAGATGAACACTGAAGCTTTCTTT
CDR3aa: CASSQEGQMNTEAFF

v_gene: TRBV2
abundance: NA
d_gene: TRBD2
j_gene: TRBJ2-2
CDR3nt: TGTGCCAGCAGTGACCGGGGGGGCCGGGGCACCGGGGAGCTGTTTTTT
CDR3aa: CASSDRGGRGTGELFF

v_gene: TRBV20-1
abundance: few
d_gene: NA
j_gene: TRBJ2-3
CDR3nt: TGCAGTGCCAGCTATAGCGAAGATACGCAGTATTTT
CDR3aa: CSASYSEDTQYF

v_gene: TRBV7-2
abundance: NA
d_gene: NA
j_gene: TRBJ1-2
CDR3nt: TGTGCCAGCAGCCCCAGTTTCGGGGATGGAGATGGCTACACCTTC
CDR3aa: CASSPSFGDGDGYTF

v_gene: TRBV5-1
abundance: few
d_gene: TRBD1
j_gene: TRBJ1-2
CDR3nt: TGCGCCAGCAGCCAGAGGACAGGGGGCAACTATGGCTACACCTTC
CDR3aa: CASSQRTGGNYGYTF

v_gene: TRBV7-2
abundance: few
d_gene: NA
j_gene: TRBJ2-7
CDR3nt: TGTGCCAGCAGCCCTTATGGGGCAACCTACGAGCAGTACTTC
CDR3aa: CASSPYGATYEQYF

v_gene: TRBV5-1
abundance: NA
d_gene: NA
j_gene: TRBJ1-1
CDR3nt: TGCGCCAGCAGCTCAGGTAAAAGGTTGAACACTGAAGCTTTCTTT
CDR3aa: CASSSGKRLNTEAFF

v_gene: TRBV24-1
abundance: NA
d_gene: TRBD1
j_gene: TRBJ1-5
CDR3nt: TGTGCCACCAGTGATACGGGACAGGGAGGGATCGGGCCCCAGCATTTT
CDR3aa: CATSDTGQGGIGPQHF

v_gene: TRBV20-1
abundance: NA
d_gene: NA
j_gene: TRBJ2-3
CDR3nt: TGCAGTGCTACCTCTTCGGGACACTACACAGATACGCAGTATTTT
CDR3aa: CSATSSGHYTDTQYF

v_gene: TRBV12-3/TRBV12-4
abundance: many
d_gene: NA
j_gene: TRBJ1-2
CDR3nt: TGTGCCAGCAGTCAATTCGGGGGTCACTATGGCTACACCTTC
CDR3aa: CASSQFGGHYGYTF

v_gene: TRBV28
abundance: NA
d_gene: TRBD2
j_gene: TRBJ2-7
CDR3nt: TGTGCCAGCAGTCTGGCTAGCGGGCAACCCTACGAGCAGTACTTC
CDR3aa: CASSLASGQPYEQYF

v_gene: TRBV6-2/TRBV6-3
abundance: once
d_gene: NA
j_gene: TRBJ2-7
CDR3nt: TGTGCCAGCAGTTACTCCCAGTCAGGGACCGAGCAGTACTTC
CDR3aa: CASSYSQSGTEQYF

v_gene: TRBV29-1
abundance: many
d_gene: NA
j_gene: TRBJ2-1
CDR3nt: TGCAGCGTTGTAGAATCGCGCAATGAGCAGTTCTTC
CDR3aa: CSVVESRNEQFF

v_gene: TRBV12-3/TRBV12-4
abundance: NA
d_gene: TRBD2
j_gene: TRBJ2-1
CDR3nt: TGTGCCAGCAGCAGGACTAGCGGGAGGGATGAGCAGTTCTTC
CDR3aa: CASSRTSGRDEQFF

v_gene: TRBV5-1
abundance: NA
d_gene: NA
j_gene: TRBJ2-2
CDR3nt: TGCGCCAGCAGCTTTGGCGGACATGAGACCGGGGAGCTGTTTTTT
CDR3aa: CASSFGGHETGELFF

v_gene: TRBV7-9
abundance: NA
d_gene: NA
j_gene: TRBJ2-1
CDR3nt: TGTGCCAGCAGCTTAGGGGCGAGTGAGCAGTTCTTC
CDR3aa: CASSLGASEQFF

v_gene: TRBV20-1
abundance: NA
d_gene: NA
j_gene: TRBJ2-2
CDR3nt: TGCAGTGCAAAGGACATGGGGGAGCTGTTTTTT
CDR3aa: CSAKDMGELFF

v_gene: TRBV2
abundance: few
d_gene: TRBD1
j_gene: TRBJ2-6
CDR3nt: TGTGCCAGCAGTGGACAGGGAGCGGGGGCCAACGTCCTGACTTTC
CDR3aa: CASSGQGAGANVLTF

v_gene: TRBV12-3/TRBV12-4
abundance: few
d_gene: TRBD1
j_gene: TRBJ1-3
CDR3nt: TGTGCCAGCAGTTTAGGGACAGGCGGAAACACCATATATTTT
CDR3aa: CASSLGTGGNTIYF

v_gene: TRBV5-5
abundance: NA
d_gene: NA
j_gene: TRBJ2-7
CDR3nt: TGTGCCAGCAGCCCGAACGCCTACGAGCAGTACTTC
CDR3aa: CASSPNAYEQYF

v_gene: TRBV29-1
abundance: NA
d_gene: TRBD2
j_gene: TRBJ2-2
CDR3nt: TGCAGCGTTAGGACTAGCGGAAACACCGGGGAGCTGTTTTTT
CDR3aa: CSVRTSGNTGELFF

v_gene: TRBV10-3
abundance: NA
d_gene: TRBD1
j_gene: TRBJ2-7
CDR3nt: TGTGCCATCAGTGAGTCGGGACAGCAAAAGGAGCAGTACTTC
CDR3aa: CAISESGQQKEQYF

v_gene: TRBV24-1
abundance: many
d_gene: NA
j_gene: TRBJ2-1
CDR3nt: TGTGCCACCAGTGATTCACTCAGGGGTCCGGGGAATGAGCAGTTCTTC
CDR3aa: CATSDSLRGPGNEQFF

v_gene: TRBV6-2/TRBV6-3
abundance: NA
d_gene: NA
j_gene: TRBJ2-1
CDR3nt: TGTGCCAGCAGTTACCCGTTAGGCCGAAGCTCCTACAATGAGCAGTTCTTC
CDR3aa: CASSYPLGRSSYNEQFF

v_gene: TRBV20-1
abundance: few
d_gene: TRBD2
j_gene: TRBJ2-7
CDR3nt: TGCAGTGTTCCGGGACTAGCGATCTCCTACGAGCAGTACTTC
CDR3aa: CSVPGLAISYEQYF

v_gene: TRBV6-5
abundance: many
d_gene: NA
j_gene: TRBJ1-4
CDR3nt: TGTGCCAGCAGTTACGGTGGGACGAGTGGTGAAAAACTGTTTTTT
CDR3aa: CASSYGGTSGEKLFF

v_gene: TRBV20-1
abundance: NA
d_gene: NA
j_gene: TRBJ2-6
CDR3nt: TGCAGCGCCCCACAGGGCCCAGGGGGGGCCAACGTCCTGACTTTC
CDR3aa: CSAPQGPGGANVLTF

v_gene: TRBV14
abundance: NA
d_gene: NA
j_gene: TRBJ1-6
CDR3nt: TGTGCCAGCAGCCGCCAGGCAGGGGTGGGTTCACCCCTCCACTTT
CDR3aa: CASSRQAGVGSPLHF

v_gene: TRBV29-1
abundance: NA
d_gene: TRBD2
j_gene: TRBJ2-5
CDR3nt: TGCAGCGTTGGCGCTAGCGGGAGTTATGAGACCCAGTACTTC
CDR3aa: CSVGASGSYETQYF

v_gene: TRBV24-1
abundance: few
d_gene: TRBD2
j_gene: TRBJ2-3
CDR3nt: TGTGCCACCAGTGATCCGGGACTAGCACCCGCACAAGATACGCAGTATTTT
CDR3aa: CATSDPGLAPAQDTQYF

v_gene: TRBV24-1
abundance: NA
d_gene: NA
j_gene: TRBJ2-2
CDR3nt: TGTGCCACCAGTTTTAGGGGTAACACCGGGGAGCTGTTTTTT
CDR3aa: CATSFRGNTGELFF

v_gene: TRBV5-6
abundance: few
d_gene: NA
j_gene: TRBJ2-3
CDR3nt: TGTGCCAGCAGCCCGGGACAAGGTCACCTCCGGGATACGCAGTATTTT
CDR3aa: CASSPGQGHLRDTQYF

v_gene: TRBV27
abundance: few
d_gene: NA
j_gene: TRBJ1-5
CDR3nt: TGTGCCACCAAGGGAACAGGGAATCAGCCCCAGCATTTT
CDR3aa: CATKGTGNQPQHF

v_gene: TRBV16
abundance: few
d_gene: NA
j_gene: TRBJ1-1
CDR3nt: TGTGCCAGCAGCAACTCCGGGAACACTGAAGCTTTCTTT
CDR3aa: CASSNSGNTEAFF

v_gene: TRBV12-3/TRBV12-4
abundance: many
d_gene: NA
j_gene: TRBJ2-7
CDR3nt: TGTGCCAGTTGGAGGCAGGGAACATCCTACGAGCAGTACTTC
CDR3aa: CASWRQGTSYEQYF

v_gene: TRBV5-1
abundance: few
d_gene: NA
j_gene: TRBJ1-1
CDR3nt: TGCGCCAGCAGCTTGGAGTATCAGGGTCGGGGAACTGAAGCTTTCTTT
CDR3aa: CASSLEYQGRGTEAFF

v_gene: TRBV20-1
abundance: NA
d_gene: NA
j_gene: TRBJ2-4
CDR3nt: TGCAGTGCTAGTTCGGGGATGGCCAAAAACATTCAGTACTTC
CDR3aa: CSASSGMAKNIQYF

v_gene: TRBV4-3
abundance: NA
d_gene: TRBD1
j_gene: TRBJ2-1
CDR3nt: TGCGCCAGCAGCCAAGAATTGACAGGGTGGAATGAGCAGTTCTTC
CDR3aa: CASSQELTGWNEQFF

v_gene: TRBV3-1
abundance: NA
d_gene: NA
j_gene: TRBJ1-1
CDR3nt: TGTGCCAGCAGCCCCAGGTCTGGCCCGAACACTGAAGCTTTCTTT
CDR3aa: CASSPRSGPNTEAFF

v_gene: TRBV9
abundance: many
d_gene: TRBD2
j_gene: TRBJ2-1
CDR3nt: TGTGCCAGCAGCCCATTAGCGGGGAATTACAATGAGCAGTTCTTC
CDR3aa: CASSPLAGNYNEQFF

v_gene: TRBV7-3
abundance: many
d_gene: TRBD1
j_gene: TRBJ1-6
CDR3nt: TGTGCCAGCAGCGTGGACAGGGTTGGGGCCCTCCACTTT
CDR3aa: CASSVDRVGALHF